This T cell receptor (beta chain) is drawn from a study of blood T cell repertoires in COVID-19. Study details: Acute and convalescent COVID-19 specimens originated in the United States, Italy and Spain. Nucleic acid was either cDNA or gDNA, and it came from T cells, B-cell-depleted T cells, or PBMCs.

This clone was counted only a few times. Per the authors' pipeline: Quantification of nucleated cells was approximated via reference gene primer amplification. TCRdb's copy holds only in-frame clones and misses some; the assay was immunoSEQ multiplex PCR. D and trimming were read from the DNA, whereas the V and J calls and clone size are those reported in that table. The table lists 45,000 to 65,000 clones, 80% to 90% of them singletons. The germline V gene encodes CDR1 SGHAT and CDR2 FQNNGV. This CDR3 is 16 amino acids long. Germline trimming cut 1 base from V and 6 bases from J; bases unmatched to any gene: 8.

This rearrangement joins TRBV11-2 to TRBJ1-2; 10 nucleotides match TRBD1. The sequencing sample was made of peripheral blood. This TCR derives from a man over 45 with active COVID-19. The CDR3 here is CASSLGWGQGMDGYTF. In DNA form, the CDR3 reads TGTGCCAGCAGCTTAGGATGGGGACAGGGGATGGATGGCTACACCTTC. Using reference TRBV11-2 and TRBJ1-2 for the parts outside the CDR3, the full variable domain is EAGVAQSPRYKIIEKRQSVAFWCNPISGHATLYWYQQILGQGPKLLIQFQNNGVVDDSQLPKDRFSAERLKGVDSTLKIQPAKLEDSAVYLCASSLGWGQGMDGYTFGSGTRLTVV.